The T cell receptor beta chain described here comes from a study of blood T cell repertoires in COVID-19. Looking at the study overall: Specimens from acute and convalescent COVID-19 originated in the United States, Italy and Spain. T cells, B-cell-depleted T cells, or PBMCs supplied cDNA or gDNA.

In this sample, this clone turned up once. As handled by the study authors: Reference gene primer amplification in the assay estimated nucleated cell counts. Data came from immunoSEQ multiplex PCR; TCRdb stores just in-frame clones and leaves some out. V, J and clone size are taken as reported in that table, and D and trimming were inferred from the DNA itself. The repertoire holds around 250,000 clones, with 91% as singletons. This TCR derives from a human donor in a cohort exposed to, infected with or recovered from COVID-19 (not recorded which). The donor label of this sample is uncertain. Source material: PBMCs or T cells enriched from blood (not recorded which).

CDR3 residues: CASGTDRPYEQYF. The CDR3 DNA sequence: TGTGCTAGTGGTACGGACAGGCCCTACGAGCAGTACTTC. The V call is TRBV12-5, the J call TRBJ2-7; TRBD1 agrees at 7 bases. V was clipped by 5 bases and J by 2 bases; unmatched bases: 3. The germline V gene encodes CDR1 LGHNT and CDR2 FRNRAP. The CDR3 covers 13 residues. Full variable domain (rest looked up from reference TRBV12-5 and TRBJ2-7): DARVTQTPRHKVTEMGQEVTMRCQPILGHNTVFWYRQTMMQGLELLAYFRNRAPLDDSGMPKDRFSAEMPDATLATLKIQPSEPRDSAVYFCASGTDRPYEQYFGPGTRLTVT.